This TCR beta chain stems from a study of beta chain features in type 1 diabetes. Study conclusions and caveats: A moderate, significant TCRB CDR3 shortening appeared in type 1 diabetes across four CD4+ subsets.

The table lists this clone with a few counts. Its matching antigen is unknown. CDR3 size: 12 residues. The germline gives CDR1 SGHAT, CDR2 FQNNGV. V lost 6 bases to trimming and J lost 12 bases, with 18 bases between them. Expressed TCRB transcripts were sequenced because the entire RNA isolate underwent reverse transcription. Clones were read by immunoSEQ multiplex PCR, and TCRdb kept only the in-frame ones, dropping some. The table lists 330,000 or so clones, roughly 21% of them singletons, with about 0.044% in the top ten. The chain uses TRBV11-2 and TRBJ2-7; D is possibly TRBD2 (7 bases). Sequencing was done on a sample of naive CD4+ T cells from blood. The receptor comes from a woman aged 18-29 years in good health. CDR3 nucleotides: TGTGCCAGCAGTCGGGGGGCCGGTAGGCGGTACTTC. Protein: CASSRGAGRRYF.